The sequence of this T cell receptor beta chain was determined in a study of cytomegalovirus exposure and HLA in healthy donors. The PCR employed 60 Vbeta primers together with 13 Jbeta primers. Some clones are missing from TCRdb's copy, which holds only in-frame ones; the method was immunoSEQ multiplex PCR. The sample data list about 130,000 clones. Regarding this clone: Antigen: not known. The sample carries other DNA sequences with the same CDR3.

Study results and caveats: It was 164 TCR beta chains that were listed as cytomegalovirus-associated. In a later analysis, CMV-associated beta chains were mostly HLA-associated, it appeared. Through in vitro validation, three CMV-associated chains were shown to be specific for CMV antigens.

CDR3 length: 12 amino acids. V lost 5 bases and J 12 bases, leaving 14 bases between the germline ends. The V gene's germline CDR1 is SGHDT and CDR2 YYEEEE. The chain uses TRBV5-6 and TRBJ1-4, with D possibly TRBD1 on 6 matching bases. The material sequenced was PBMCs. This TCR was recovered from a woman aged 40 to 50 in good health and CMV-seropositive. The chain's CDR3 is CASSWGQGQLFF. CDR3 DNA: TGTGCCAGCAGTTGGGGACAAGGGCAACTGTTTTTT.